This TCR beta chain was captured by sequencing in a study of OX40 agonist ivuxolimab in advanced cancers. TCRdb's table, derived via immunoSEQ multiplex PCR, lists solely in-frame clones and lacks some. The sample lists roughly 65,000 clones, 80% occurring once. Trimming took 8 bases from V and 1 from J, leaving 8 bases between them. Germline CDR1 is MNHNS and CDR2 is SASEGT. This CDR3 is built from 12 residues. The sequenced sample was CD4+ or CD8+ T cells sorted from blood, obtained in a trial of the OX40 agonist ivuxolimab. The sequence was collected from an adult with an advanced solid tumor such as melanoma, head and neck, liver or kidney cancer. The chain has TRBV6-1 and TRBJ1-1; D is ambiguous. CDR3 in amino acids: CASRIWNTEAFF. CDR3 DNA: TGTGCCAGCCGTATATGGAACACTGAAGCTTTCTTT.